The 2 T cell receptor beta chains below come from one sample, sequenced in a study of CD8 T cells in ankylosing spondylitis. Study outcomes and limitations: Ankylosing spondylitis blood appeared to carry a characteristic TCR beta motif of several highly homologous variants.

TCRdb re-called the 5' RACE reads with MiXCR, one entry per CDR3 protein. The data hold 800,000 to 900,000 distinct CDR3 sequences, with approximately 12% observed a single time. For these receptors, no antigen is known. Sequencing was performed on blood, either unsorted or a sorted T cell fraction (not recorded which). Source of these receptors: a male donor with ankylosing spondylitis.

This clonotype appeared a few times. CDR3 residues: CASSLWGRREKLFF. The CDR3 nucleotides are TGTGCCAGCAGTTTATGGGGGCGAAGGGAAAAACTGTTTTTT. The chain recombines TRBV28 with TRBJ1-4, with a tentative D call TRBD1 (5 bases). The CDR3 loop spans 14 amino acids. The V end lost 0 bases, the J end lost 8 bases, and 10 bases lay between the germline ends. CDR1 and CDR2 (germline): MDHEN, SYDVKM. The full variable domain, completed using reference TRBV28 and TRBJ1-4, is DVKVTQSSRYLVKRTGEKVFLECVQDMDHENMFWYRQDPGLGLRLIYFSYDVKMKEKGDIPEGYSVSREKKERFSLILESASTNQTSMYLCASSLWGRREKLFFGSGTQLSVL.

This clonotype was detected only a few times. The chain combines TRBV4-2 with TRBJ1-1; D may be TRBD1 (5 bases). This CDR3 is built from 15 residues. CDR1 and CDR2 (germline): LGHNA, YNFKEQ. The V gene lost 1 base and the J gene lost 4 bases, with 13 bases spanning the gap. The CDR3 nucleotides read TGTGCCAGCAGCCAAGTTATTGGGGGGACCACTGAAGCTTTCTTT. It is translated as CASSQVIGGTTEAFF.